The sequence of this T cell receptor (beta chain) was determined in a study of cytomegalovirus exposure and HLA in healthy donors. This CDR3 spans 13 amino acids. The germline CDR1 and CDR2 sequences are SQVTM and ANQGSEA. Trimming shortened V by 7 bases and J by 0 bases, and 7 bases separated the two germline ends. Measured with immunoSEQ multiplex PCR; TCRdb has only the in-frame clones, and not every one. Of 140,000 to 150,000 clones listed, approximately 94% are singletons. This chain links TRBV29-1 with TRBJ2-6; maybe TRBD1 (5 bases). Sequencing was performed on PBMCs. The clonotype comes from a man between 18 and 29 years old in good health and CMV-seropositive. This chain's CDR3 is CSAQGSGANVLTF. As DNA, the CDR3 is TGCAGCGCCCAGGGCTCTGGGGCCAACGTCCTGACTTTC.